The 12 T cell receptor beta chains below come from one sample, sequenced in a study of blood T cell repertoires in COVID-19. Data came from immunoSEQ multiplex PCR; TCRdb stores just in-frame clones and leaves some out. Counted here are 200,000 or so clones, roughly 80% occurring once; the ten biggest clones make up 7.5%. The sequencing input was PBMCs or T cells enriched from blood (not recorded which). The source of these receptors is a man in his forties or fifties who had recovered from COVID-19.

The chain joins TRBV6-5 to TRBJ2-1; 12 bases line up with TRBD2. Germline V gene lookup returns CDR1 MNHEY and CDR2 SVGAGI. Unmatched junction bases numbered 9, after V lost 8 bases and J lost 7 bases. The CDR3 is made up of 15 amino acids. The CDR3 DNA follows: TGTGCCAGCTCTAGCGGGGGGGCCCCTCGGAATGAGCAGTTCTTC. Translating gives CASSSGGAPRNEQFF.

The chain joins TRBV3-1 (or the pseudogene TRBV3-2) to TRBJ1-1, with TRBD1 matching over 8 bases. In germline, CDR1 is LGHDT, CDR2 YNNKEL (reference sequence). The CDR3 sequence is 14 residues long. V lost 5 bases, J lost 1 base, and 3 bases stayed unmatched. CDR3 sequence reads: CASSTGTGNTEAFF. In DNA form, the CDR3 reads TGTGCCAGCAGCACTGGGACAGGGAACACTGAAGCTTTCTTT.

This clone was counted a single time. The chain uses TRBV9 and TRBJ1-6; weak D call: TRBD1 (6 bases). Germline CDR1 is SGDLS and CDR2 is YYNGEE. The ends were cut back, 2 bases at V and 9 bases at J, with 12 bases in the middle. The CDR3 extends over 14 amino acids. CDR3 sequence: CASSVGGSSSPLHF. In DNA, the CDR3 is TGTGCCAGCAGCGTTGGGGGCAGCAGTTCACCCCTCCACTTT.

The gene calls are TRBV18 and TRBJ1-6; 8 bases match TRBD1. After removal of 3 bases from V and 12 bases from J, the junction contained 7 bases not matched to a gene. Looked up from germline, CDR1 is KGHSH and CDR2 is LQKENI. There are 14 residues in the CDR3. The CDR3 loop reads CASSPSGGEEPLHF. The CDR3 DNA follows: TGTGCCAGCTCACCTTCAGGGGGCGAGGAACCCCTCCACTTT.

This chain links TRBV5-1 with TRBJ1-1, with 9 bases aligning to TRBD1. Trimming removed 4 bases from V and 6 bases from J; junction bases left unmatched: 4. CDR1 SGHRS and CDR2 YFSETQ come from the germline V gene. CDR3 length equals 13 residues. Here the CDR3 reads CASSKQGAAEAFF. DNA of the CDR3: TGCGCCAGCAGCAAACAGGGGGCTGCTGAAGCTTTCTTT.

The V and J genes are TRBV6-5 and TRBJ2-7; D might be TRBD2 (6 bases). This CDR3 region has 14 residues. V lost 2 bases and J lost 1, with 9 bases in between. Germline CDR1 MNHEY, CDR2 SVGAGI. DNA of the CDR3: TGTGCCAGCAGTTACAGGAGGGAATCCTACGAGCAGTACTTC. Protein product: CASSYRRESYEQYF.

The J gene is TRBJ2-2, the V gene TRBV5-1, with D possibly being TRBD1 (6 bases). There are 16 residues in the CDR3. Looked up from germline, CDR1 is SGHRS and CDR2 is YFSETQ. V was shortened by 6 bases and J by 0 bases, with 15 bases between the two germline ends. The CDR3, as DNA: TGCGCCAGCACTAAAACCGGGACACCGAACACCGGGGAGCTGTTTTTT. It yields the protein CASTKTGTPNTGELFF.

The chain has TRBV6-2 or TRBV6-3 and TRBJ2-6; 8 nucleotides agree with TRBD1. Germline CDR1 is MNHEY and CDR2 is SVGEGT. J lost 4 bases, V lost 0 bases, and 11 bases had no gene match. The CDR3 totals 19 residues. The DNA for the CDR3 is TGTGCCAGCAGTTACTCGCTGGGGCAGGGGGCGCCCGGGGCCAACGTCCTGACTTTC. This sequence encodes CASSYSLGQGAPGANVLTF.

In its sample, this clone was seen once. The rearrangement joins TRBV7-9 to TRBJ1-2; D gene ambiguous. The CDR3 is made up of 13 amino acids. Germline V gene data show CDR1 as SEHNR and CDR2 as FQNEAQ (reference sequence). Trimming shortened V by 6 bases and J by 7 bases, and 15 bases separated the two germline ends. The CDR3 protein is CASSRGMDSGYTF. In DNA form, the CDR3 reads TGTGCCAGCAGTCGAGGGATGGACTCTGGCTACACCTTC.

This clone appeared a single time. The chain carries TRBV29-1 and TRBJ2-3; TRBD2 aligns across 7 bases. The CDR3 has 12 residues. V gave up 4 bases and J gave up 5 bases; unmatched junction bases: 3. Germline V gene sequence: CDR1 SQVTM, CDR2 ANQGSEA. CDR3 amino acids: CSVGGGLDTQYF. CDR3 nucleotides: TGCAGCGTTGGGGGGGGTTTAGATACGCAGTATTTT.

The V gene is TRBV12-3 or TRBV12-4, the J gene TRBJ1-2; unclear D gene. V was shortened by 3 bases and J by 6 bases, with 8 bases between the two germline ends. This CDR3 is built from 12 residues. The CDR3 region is CASSLAHHGYTF. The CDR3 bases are TGTGCCAGCAGTTTGGCTCACCATGGCTACACCTTC.

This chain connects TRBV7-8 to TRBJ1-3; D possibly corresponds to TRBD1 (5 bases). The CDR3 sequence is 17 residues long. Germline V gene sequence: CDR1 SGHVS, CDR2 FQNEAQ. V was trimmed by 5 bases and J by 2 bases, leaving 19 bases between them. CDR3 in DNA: TGTGCCAGCAGCCCACATGGGGGGGTCCCCACTGGAAACACCATATATTTT. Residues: CASSPHGGVPTGNTIYF.